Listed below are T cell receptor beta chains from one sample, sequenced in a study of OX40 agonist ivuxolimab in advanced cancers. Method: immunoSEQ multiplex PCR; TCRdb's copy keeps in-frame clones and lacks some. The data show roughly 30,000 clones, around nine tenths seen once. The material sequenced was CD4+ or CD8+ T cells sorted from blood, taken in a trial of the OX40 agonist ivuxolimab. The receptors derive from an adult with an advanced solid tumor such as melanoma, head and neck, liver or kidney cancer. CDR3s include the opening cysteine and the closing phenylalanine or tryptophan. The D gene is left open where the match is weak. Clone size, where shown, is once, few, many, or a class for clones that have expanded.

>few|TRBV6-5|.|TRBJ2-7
TGTGCCAGCACCAAGGGAGGCGAGCAGTACTTC
CASTKGGEQYF
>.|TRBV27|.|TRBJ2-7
TGTGCCAGCAGTTTGGGACCTAATTACGAGCAGTACTTC
CASSLGPNYEQYF
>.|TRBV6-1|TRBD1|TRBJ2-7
TGTGCCAGCAAGGACAGGGCCAGCTCCTACGAGCAGTACTTC
CASKDRASSYEQYF
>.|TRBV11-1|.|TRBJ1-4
TGTGCCAGCAGCTCCCGTCCAGGGGATGGTGAAAAACTGTTTTTT
CASSSRPGDGEKLFF
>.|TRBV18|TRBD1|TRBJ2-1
TGTGCCAGCTCACCACTTTCATCCGGGACAGGGTCCAATGAGCAGTTCTTC
CASSPLSSGTGSNEQFF
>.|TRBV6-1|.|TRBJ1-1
TGTGCCAGCAGTGCAAGGGTCGAAGCTTTCTTT
CASSARVEAFF
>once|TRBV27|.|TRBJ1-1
TGTGCCAGCAGCCCGACAGTAGGGTACACTGAAGCTTTCTTT
CASSPTVGYTEAFF
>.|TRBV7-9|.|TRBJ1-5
TGTGCCAGCAGCTTCCCCGGGAGCAATCAGCCCCAGCATTTT
CASSFPGSNQPQHF
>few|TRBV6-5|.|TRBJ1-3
TGTGCCAGCAGTTACTCCTGGAGCTCTGGAAACACCATATATTTT
CASSYSWSSGNTIYF
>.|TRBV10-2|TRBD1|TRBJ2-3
TGCGCCAGCAAACGGGCTAACACAGGGGGCGACACAGATACGCAGTATTTT
CASKRANTGGDTDTQYF
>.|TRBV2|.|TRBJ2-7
TGTGCCAGCAGTAGGACAGCCTACGAGCAGTACTTC
CASSRTAYEQYF
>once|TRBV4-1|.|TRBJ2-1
TGCGCCAGCAGTACAGGGTTCTCCTACAATGAGCAGTTCTTC
CASSTGFSYNEQFF
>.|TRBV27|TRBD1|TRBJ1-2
TGTGCCAGCAGTATCGCCGGGACAGAAAACTATGGCTACACCTTC
CASSIAGTENYGYTF
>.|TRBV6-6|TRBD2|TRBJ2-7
TGTGCCAGCAGTGTACTAGCGGGTCATTCCTACGAGCAGTACTTC
CASSVLAGHSYEQYF
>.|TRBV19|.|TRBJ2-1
TGTGCCAGTGACCTAGGGGGCCAGGGGGGGAATGAGCAGTTCTTC
CASDLGGQGGNEQFF
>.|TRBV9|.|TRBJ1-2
TGTGCCAGCAGAGAAAGGACAGACCTAGGGGGCTACACCTTC
CASRERTDLGGYTF
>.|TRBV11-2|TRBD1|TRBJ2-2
TGTGCCAGCAGCTTAGTTTGGTCGGGACAGGGTACCGGGGAGCTGTTTTTT
CASSLVWSGQGTGELFF
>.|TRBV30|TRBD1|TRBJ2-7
TGTGCCTGGAGGGTGGGACAGGCGTACTCCTACGAGCAGTACTTC
CAWRVGQAYSYEQYF
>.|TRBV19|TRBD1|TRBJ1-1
TGTGCCAGTAGTATCGGACAGGGGACTGAAGCTTTCTTT
CASSIGQGTEAFF
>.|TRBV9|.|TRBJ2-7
TGTGCCAGCAGCGTAGGGCAGGACGCCTACGAGCAGTACTTC
CASSVGQDAYEQYF
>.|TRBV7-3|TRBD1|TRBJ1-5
TGTGCCAGCAGCCCCCGGACAGGGGATCAGCCCCAGCATTTT
CASSPRTGDQPQHF
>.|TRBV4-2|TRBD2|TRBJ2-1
TGTGCCAGCAGCCAAGATTTAGGGACTAGCGGGAGTTTGTACAATGAGCAGTTCTTC
CASSQDLGTSGSLYNEQFF
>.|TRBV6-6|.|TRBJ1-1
TGTGCCAGCAGCAGGGAAGGGGGTGTTGGGGCTTTCTTT
CASSREGGVGAFF
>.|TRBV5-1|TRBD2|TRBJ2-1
TGCGCCAGCAGCTTGGCCGGGGCAGGCCGACTAGCTGTCGATGAGCAGTTCTTC
CASSLAGAGRLAVDEQFF
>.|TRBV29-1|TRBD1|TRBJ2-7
TGCAGCGTTGACCTGGGACAGGGGGCACTATACGAGCAGTACTTC
CSVDLGQGALYEQYF
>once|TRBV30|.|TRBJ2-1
TGTGCCTGGGTTACAGTTAACAATGAGCAGTTCTTC
CAWVTVNNEQFF
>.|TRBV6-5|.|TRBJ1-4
TGTGCCAGCAGTTCCCTCGGACGTTACCGACTGTTTTTT
CASSSLGRYRLFF